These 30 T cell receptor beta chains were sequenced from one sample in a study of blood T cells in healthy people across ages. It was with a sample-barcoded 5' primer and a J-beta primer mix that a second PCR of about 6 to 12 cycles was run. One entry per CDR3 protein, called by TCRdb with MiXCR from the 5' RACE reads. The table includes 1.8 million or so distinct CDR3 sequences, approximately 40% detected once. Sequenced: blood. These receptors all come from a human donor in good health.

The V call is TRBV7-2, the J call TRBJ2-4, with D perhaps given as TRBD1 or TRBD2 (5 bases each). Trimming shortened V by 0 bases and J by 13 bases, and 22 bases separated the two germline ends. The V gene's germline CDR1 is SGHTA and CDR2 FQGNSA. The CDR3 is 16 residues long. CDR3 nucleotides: TGTGCCAGCAGCTTAGCGGGGGTTCGTCTCTTGGGTGAGCAGTACTTC. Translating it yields CASSLAGVRLLGEQYF.

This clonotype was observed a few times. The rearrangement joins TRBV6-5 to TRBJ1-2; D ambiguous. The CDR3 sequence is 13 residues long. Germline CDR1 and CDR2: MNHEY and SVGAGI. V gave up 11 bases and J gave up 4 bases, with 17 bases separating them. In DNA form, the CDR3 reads TGTGCCGTGCTTTCCGGGCCCCCCTATGGCTACACCTTC. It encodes CAVLSGPPYGYTF.

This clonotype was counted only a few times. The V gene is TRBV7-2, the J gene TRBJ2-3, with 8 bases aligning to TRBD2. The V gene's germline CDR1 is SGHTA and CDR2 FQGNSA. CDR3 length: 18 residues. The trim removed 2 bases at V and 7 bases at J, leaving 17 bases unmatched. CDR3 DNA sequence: TGTGCCAGCAGCTTAATAACGGGAGGGTCTTCCGGCGCATATACGCAGTATTTT. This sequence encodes CASSLITGGSSGAYTQYF.

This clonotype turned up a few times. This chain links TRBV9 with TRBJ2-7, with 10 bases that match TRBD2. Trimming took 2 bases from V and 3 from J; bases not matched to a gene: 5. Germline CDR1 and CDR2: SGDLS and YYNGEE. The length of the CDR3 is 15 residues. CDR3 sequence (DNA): TGTGCCAGCAGCGTTTTAGCGGGGGGTGTCTACGAGCAGTACTTC. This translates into CASSVLAGGVYEQYF.

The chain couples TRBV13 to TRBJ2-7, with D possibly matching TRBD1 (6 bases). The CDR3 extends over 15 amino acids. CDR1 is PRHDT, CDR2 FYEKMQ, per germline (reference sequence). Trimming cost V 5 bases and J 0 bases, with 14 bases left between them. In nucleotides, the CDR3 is TGTGCCAGCAGCGCTCGGACAGCGAACTCCTACGAGCAGTACTTC. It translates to CASSARTANSYEQYF.

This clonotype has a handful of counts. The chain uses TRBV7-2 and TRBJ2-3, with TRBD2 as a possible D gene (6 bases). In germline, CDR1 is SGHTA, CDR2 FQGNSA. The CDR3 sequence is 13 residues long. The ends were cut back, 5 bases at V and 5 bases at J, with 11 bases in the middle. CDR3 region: CASSVDYGDTQYF. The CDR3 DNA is TGTGCCAGCAGCGTGGACTATGGAGATACGCAGTATTTT. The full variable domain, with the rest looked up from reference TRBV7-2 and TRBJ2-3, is GAGVSQSPSNKVTEKGKDVELRCDPISGHTALYWYRQSLGQGLEFLIYFQGNSAPDKSGLPSDRFSAERTGGSVSTLTIQRTQQEDSAVYLCASSVDYGDTQYFGPGTRLTVL.

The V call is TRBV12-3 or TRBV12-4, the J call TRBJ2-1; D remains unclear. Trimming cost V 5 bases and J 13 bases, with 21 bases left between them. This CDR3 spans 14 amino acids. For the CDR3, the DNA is TGTGCCAGCAGTACCCGGGCGAAACTGGAGACCCAGTTCTTC. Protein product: CASSTRAKLETQFF.

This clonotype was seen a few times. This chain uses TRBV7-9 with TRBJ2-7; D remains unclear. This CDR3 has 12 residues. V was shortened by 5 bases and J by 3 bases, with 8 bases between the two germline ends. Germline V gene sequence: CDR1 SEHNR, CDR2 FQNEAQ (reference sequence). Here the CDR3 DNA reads TGTGCCAGCAGCACGGACGGCTACGAGCAGTACTTC. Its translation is CASSTDGYEQYF.

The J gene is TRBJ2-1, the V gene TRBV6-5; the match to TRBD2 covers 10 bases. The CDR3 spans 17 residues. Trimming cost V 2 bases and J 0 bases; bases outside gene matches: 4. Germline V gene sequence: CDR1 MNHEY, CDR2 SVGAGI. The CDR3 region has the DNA TGTGCCAGCAGTTACGGCATAGCGGGGGGCTCCTACAATGAGCAGTTCTTC. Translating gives CASSYGIAGGSYNEQFF.

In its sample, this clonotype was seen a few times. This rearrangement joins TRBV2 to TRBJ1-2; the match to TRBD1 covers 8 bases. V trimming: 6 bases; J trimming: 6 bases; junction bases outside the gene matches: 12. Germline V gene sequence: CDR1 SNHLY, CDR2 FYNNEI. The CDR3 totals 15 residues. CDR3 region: CASRYIGQGGNGYTF. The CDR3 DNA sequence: TGTGCCAGCAGATACATCGGACAGGGTGGCAATGGCTACACCTTC.

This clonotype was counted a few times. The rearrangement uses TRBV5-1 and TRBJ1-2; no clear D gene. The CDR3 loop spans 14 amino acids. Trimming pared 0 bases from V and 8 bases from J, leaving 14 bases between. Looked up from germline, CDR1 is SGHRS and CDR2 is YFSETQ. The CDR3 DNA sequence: TGCGCCAGCAGCTTGGGGCCCCCGGTTGACGGCTACACCTTC. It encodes CASSLGPPVDGYTF.

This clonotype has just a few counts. CDR3 in DNA: TGTGCCAGCAGCCAAGATACAGGCGACGATTATGGCTACACCTTC. Translating gives CASSQDTGDDYGYTF. The chain joins TRBV4-2 to TRBJ1-2; possible D gene TRBD1, 5 bases. The germline gives CDR1 LGHNA, CDR2 YNFKEQ. Trimming removed 0 bases from V and 5 bases from J, with 13 bases in between. The CDR3 spans 15 residues.

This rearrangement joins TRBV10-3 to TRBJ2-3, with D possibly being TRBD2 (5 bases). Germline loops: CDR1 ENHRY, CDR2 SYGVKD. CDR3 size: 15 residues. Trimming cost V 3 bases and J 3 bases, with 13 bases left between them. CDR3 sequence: CAISDSGSGTDTQYF. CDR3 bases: TGTGCCATCAGTGATTCGGGGAGTGGTACAGATACGCAGTATTTT.

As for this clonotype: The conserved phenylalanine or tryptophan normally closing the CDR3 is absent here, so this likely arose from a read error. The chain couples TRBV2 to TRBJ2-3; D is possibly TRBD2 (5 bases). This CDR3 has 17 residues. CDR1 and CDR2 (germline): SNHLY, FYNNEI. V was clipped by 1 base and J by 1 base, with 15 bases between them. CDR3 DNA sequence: TGTGCCAGCAGTGAAGAGAGGCCCGAGAGGGGCACAGATACGCAGTATCTT. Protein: CASSEERPERGTDTQYL.

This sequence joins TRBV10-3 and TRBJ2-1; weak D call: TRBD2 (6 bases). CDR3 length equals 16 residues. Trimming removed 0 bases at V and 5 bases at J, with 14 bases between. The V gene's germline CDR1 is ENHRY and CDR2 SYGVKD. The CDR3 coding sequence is TGTGCCATCAGTGAGTCTAGAGCGGGTGCTAACAATGAGCAGTTCTTC. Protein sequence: CAISESRAGANNEQFF.

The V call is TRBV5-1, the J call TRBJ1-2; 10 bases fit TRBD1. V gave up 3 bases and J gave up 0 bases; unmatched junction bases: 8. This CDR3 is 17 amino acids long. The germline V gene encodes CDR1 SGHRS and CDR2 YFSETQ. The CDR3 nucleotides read TGCGCCAGCAGCTCCAACCGGGACAGGGGACCTAACTATGGCTACACCTTC. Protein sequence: CASSSNRDRGPNYGYTF.

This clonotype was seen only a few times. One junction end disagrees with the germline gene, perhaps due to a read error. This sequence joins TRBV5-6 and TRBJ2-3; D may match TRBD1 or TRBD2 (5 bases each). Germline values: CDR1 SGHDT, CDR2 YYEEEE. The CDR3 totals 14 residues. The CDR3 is CASSPRDHADTRYF. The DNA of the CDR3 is TGTGCCAGCAGCCCTCGGGACCACGCAGATACGCGGTATTTT.

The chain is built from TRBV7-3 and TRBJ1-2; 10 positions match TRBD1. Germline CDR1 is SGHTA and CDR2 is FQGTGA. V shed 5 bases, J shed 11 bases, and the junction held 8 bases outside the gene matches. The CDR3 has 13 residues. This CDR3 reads CASSPRQGARYTF. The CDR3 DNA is TGTGCCAGCAGCCCTCGACAGGGGGCGAGATACACCTTC.

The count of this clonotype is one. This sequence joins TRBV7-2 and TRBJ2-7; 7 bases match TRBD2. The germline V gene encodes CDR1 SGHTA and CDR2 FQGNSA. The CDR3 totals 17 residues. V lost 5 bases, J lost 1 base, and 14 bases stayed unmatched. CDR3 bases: TGTGCCAGCAGCCCCCGTAAGGCTAGCGGCCAATCCTACGAGCAGTACTTC. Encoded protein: CASSPRKASGQSYEQYF.

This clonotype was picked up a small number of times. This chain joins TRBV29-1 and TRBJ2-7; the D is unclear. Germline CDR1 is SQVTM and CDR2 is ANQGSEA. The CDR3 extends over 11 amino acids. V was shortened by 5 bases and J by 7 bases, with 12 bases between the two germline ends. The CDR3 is CSVFTPWEQYF. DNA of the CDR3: TGCAGCGTTTTCACCCCCTGGGAGCAGTACTTC.

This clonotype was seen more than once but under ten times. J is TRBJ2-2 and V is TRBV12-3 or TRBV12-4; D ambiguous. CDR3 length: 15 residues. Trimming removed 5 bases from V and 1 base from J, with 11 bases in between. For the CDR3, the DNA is TGTGCCAGCAGTCCCCCTTGGGGGAACACCGGGGAGCTGTTTTTT. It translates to CASSPPWGNTGELFF.

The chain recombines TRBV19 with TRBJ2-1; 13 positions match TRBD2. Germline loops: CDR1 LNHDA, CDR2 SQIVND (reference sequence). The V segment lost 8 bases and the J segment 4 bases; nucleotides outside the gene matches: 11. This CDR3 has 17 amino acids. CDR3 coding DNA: TGTGCCAGTCGAGGTACCGGGACTAGCGGGGCTTACAATGAGCAGTTCTTC. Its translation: CASRGTGTSGAYNEQFF.

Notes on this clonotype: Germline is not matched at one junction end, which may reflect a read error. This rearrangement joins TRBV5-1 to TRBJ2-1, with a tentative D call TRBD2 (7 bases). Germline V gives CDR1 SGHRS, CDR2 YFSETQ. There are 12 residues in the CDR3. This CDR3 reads CASSPRGAEQFF. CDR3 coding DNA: TGTGCCAGCAGTCCCCGGGGGGCGGAGCAGTTCTTC. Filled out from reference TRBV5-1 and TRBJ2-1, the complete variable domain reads KAGVTQTPRYLIKTRGQQVTLSCSPISGHRSVSWYQQTPGQGLQFLFEYFSETQRNKGNFPGRFSGRQFSNSRSEMNVSTLELGDSALYLCASSPRGAEQFFGPGTRLTVL.

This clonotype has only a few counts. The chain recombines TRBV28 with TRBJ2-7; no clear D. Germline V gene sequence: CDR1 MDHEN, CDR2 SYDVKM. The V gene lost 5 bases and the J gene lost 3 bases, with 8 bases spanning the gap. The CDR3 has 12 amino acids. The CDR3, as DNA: TGTGCCAGCAGTCCCATTCTCTACGAGCAGTACTTC. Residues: CASSPILYEQYF.

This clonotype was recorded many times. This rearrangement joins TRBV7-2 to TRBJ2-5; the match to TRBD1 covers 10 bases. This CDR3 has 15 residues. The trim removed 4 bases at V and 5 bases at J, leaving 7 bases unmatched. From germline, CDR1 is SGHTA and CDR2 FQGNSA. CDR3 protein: CASSSGTGVGETQYF. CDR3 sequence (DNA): TGTGCCAGCAGCTCGGGGACAGGGGTTGGCGAGACCCAGTACTTC.

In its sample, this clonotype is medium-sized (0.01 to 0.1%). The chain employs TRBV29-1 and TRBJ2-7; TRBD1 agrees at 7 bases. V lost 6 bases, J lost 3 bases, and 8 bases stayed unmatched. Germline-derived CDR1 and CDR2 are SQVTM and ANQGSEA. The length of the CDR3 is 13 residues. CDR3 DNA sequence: TGCAGCGTCAGGACAGGAGGTTTCTACGAGCAGTACTTC. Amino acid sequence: CSVRTGGFYEQYF.

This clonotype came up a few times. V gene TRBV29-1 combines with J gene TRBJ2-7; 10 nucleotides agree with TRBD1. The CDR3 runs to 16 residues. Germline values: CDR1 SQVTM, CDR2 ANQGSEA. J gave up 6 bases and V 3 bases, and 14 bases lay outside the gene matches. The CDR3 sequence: CSVDVAGTGTGAEQYF. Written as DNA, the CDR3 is TGCAGCGTTGACGTCGCCGGTACCGGGACAGGGGCCGAGCAGTACTTC.

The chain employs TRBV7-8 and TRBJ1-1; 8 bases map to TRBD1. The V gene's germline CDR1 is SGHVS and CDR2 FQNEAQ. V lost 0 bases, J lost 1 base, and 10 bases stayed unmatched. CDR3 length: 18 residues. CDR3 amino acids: CASSLAPKIGTGNTEAFF. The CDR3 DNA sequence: TGTGCCAGCAGCTTAGCCCCGAAAATTGGGACAGGGAACACTGAAGCTTTCTTT. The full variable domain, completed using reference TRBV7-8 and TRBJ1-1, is GAGVSQSPRYKVAKRGQDVALRCDPISGHVSLFWYQQALGQGPEFLTYFQNEAQLDKSGLPSDRFFAERPEGSVSTLKIQRTQQEDSAVYLCASSLAPKIGTGNTEAFFGQGTRLTVV.

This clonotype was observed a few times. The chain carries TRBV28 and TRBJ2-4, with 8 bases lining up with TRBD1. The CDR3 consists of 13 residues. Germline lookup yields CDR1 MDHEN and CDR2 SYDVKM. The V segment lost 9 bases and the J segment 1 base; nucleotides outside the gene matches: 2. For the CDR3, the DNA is TGTGCCAGTCAGGGGGCGGCCAAAAACATTCAGTACTTC. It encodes CASQGAAKNIQYF. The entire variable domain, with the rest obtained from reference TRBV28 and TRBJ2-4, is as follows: DVKVTQSSRYLVKRTGEKVFLECVQDMDHENMFWYRQDPGLGLRLIYFSYDVKMKEKGDIPEGYSVSREKKERFSLILESASTNQTSMYLCASQGAAKNIQYFGAGTRLSVL.

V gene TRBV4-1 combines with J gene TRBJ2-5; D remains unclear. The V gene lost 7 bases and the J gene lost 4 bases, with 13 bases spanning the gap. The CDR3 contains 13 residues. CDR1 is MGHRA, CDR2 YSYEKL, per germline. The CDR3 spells CASKTPGSETQYF. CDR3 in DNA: TGCGCCAGCAAGACCCCCGGGTCAGAGACCCAGTACTTC.